This T cell receptor (beta chain) was sequenced for a study of graft-versus-host responses after intestinal transplantation. Study results and limitations: Ileal or blood samples showed some GvH clones first, and such clones were also found in recipient marrow.

Profiled with immunoSEQ multiplex PCR; TCRdb holds only in-frame clones, not every one. The sample has under 9,000 clones; 26% are singletons. CDR3 length: 16 residues. Trimming cost V 0 bases and J 7 bases, with 19 bases left between them. CDR1 and CDR2 from the germline V gene are SGHTA and FQGNSA. This clone has more than one count but fewer than ten. With around 200,000 irradiated, violet-dye-labeled stimulator cells, around 200,000 CFSE-labeled responder cells were plated. The sample was alloreactive CD4+ T cells from a mixed lymphocyte reaction culture, taken before intestinal transplant. The sample's subset: CFSE-low proliferating T cells sorted from roughly 6-day pre-transplant mixed lymphocyte reaction (GvH or HvG direction). The chain uses TRBV7-2 and TRBJ2-7, with D tentatively TRBD2 (6 bases). This clonotype originated in a human patient who received an intestinal transplant. This CDR3 reads CASSLAGGGLRGEQYF. CDR3 in DNA: TGTGCCAGCAGCTTAGCGGGAGGAGGTCTACGAGGGGAGCAGTACTTC.